This entry concerns a single T cell receptor (beta chain). Its antigen is still unknown. This specimen belongs to a study of blood T cells in healthy people across ages. Study-level information: For every two T cells, template switching captured about one barcoded beta molecule.

With a J-beta primer mix and a sample-barcoded 5' primer, a second PCR ran about 7 to 11 cycles. Using its own MiXCR run on the 5' RACE reads, TCRdb lists one record per CDR3 protein. The sample lists some 920,000 distinct CDR3 sequences, around 54% occurring once. Findings and caveats of the study: Per million T cells, TCR beta diversity dropped about linearly as age rose. A strong correlation between TCR beta diversity and naive T cell percentage was seen.

Sample: blood. The origin of this receptor is an older woman in good health.

The CDR3 protein is CASRTELTDTQYF. As DNA, the CDR3 is TGTGCCAGCAGGACAGAGCTCACAGATACGCAGTATTTT. V usage is TRBV2 and J usage is TRBJ2-3; a possible D gene is TRBD1 (5 bases). Between the trimmed V and J ends, which lost 6 bases and 2 bases, there was a span of 9 bases. CDR1 is SNHLY and CDR2 is FYNNEI in the germline V gene. CDR3 size: 13 residues. The full variable domain, completed using reference TRBV2 and TRBJ2-3, is EPEVTQTPSHQVTQMGQEVILRCVPISNHLYFYWYRQILGQKVEFLVSFYNNEISEKSEIFDDQFSVERPDGSNFTLKIRSTKLEDSAMYFCASRTELTDTQYFGPGTRLTVL.